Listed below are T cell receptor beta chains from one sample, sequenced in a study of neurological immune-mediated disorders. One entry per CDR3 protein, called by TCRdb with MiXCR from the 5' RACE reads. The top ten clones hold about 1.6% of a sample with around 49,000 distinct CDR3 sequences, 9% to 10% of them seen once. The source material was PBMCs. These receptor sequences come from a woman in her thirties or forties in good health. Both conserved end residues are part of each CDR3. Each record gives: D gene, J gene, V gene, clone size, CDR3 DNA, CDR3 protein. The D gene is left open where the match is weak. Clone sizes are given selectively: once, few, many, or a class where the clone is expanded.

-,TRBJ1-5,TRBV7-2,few,TGTGCCAGCAGCTTCGGACAGATTGAGCCCCAGCATTTT,CASSFGQIEPQHF
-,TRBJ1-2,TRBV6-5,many,TGTGCCAGCAGTTCAGCCCCGGGGACATACTATGGCTACACCTTC,CASSSAPGTYYGYTF
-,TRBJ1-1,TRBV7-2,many,TGTGCCAGCAGCGGTTACAGGGAAGGGACTGAAGCTTTCTTT,CASSGYREGTEAFF
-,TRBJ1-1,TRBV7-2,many,TGTGCCAGCAGCTTAGGGACATACACTGAAGCTTTCTTT,CASSLGTYTEAFF
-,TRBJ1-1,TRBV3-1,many,TGTGCCAGCAGCCACGTTTTAGGGGGAGGAACTGAAGCTTTCTTT,CASSHVLGGGTEAFF
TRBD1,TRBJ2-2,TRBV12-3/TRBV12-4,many,TGTGCCAGCAGTCTGGGACAGGGATTTACCGGGGAGCTGTTTTTT,CASSLGQGFTGELFF
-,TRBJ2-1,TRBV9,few,TGTGCCAGCAGCGTAGGGGGGCCAGGGTCTCCGCACTTCTTC,CASSVGGPGSPHFF
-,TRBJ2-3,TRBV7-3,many,TGTGCCAGCAGCTTACCAGGCACAGATACGCAGTATTTT,CASSLPGTDTQYF
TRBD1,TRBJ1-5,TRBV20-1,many,TGCAGTGCGAACAGGGGGGCGTCTAGCAATCAGCCCCAGCATTTT,CSANRGASSNQPQHF
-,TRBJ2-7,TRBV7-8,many,TGTGCCAGCAGCTTAGCCAGGACCTACGAGCAGTACTTC,CASSLARTYEQYF
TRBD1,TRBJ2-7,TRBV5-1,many,TGCGCCAGCAGCTTGGCTTATAACAGGGGAACGTACGAGCAGTACTTC,CASSLAYNRGTYEQYF
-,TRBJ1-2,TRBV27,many,TGTGCCAGCAGTCCCCAGGGAAGGTATGGCTACACCTTC,CASSPQGRYGYTF
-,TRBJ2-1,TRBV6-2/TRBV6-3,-,TGTGCCAGCAGTTACACGGCCTACAATGAGCAGTTCTTC,CASSYTAYNEQFF
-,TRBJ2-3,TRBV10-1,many,TGCGCCAGCAGTGGCCCTAACAGTGATACGCAGTATTTT,CASSGPNSDTQYF
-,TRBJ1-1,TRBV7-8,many,TGTGCCAGCAGCTTAAGCAGGATGAACACTGAAGCTTTCTTT,CASSLSRMNTEAFF
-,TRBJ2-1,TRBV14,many,TGTGCCAGCAGTCGTTACAATGAGCAGTTCTTC,CASSRYNEQFF